Listed here are 23 T cell receptor beta chains from one sample, sequenced in a study of siplizumab effects on memory and regulatory T cells (dated 2019 in TCRdb). The protocol used for the library was the immunoSEQ multiplex PCR assay. Entries here come from immuneACCESS through TCRdb and include only in-frame sequences with V and J called. Some clones fail to appear in such tables; in the studies checked, an unresolved V gene covers under half of the shortfall, and the cause of the remainder is unknown. The sample includes over 60,000 clones, with about 89% observed a single time. The biggest ten clones account for around 30% of the sample. The material sequenced was CD8+ T cells sorted from blood. These receptors all come from a human donor in good health.

This chain connects TRBV27 to TRBJ2-1, with 7 bases fitting TRBD1. The CDR3 is 14 residues long. CDR1 is MNHEY and CDR2 is SMNVEV in the germline V gene (reference sequence). V lost 4 bases to trimming and J lost 5 bases; unmatched junction nucleotides: 5. The CDR3 nucleotides are TGTGCCAGCAGTTCAGGGACAGCTCACAATGAGCAGTTCTTC. It yields the protein CASSSGTAHNEQFF.

This clone was seen only once. The chain is built from TRBV23-1 and TRBJ1-2, with D perhaps TRBD1 (6 bases). TRBV23-1 belongs to the ORF category, with a function that is uncertain. Trimming cost V 6 bases and J 1 base, with 15 bases left between them. The CDR3 is 15 residues long. The CDR3 DNA reads TGCGCCAGCAGGTCCAGGACAGCCTATAACTATGGCTACACCTTC. Protein: CASRSRTAYNYGYTF.

V usage is TRBV27 and J usage is TRBJ2-2; D may correspond to TRBD1 or TRBD2 (6 bases each). This CDR3 is 17 amino acids long. Germline CDR1 and CDR2: MNHEY and SMNVEV (reference sequence). The V end was cut by 6 bases, the J end by 2 bases, with 19 bases between. Here the CDR3 DNA reads TGTGCCAGCAGCCGAAGGGGGGCAGACATAAACACCGGGGAGCTGTTTTTT. Translation gives CASSRRGADINTGELFF.

The rearrangement uses TRBV27 and TRBJ1-6; TRBD1 might be the D (5 bases). Germline V gene sequence: CDR1 MNHEY, CDR2 SMNVEV (reference sequence). The CDR3 length is 14 residues. V shed 5 bases and J shed 9 bases, with 14 bases lying between them. CDR3 sequence reads: CASSPRGAPSPLHF. The CDR3 nucleotides are TGTGCCAGCAGTCCCCGAGGGGCTCCTTCACCCCTCCACTTT.

The J gene is TRBJ2-1, the V gene TRBV30; 10 nucleotides match TRBD2. The J segment lost 9 bases and the V segment lost 4 bases, leaving 3 bases of the junction unmatched. The V gene's germline CDR1 is GTSNPN and CDR2 SVGIG (reference sequence). The CDR3 contains 12 residues. The CDR3 spells CAWNLAGVEQFF. The CDR3 DNA reads as TGTGCCTGGAATCTAGCGGGAGTTGAGCAGTTCTTC.

V gene TRBV5-4 combines with J gene TRBJ2-7; TRBD1 aligns across 8 bases. There are 14 residues in the CDR3. Germline V CDR1 and CDR2: SGHNT, YYREEE (reference sequence). The J segment lost 3 bases and the V segment lost 3 bases, leaving 5 bases of the junction unmatched. The CDR3 DNA sequence: TGTGCCAGCAGCTCCGCGGACAGGGACTACGAGCAGTACTTC. Encoded protein: CASSSADRDYEQYF.

The chain links TRBV4-1 to TRBJ2-5; 7 bases agree with TRBD1. V trimming: 3 bases; J trimming: 3 bases; junction bases outside the gene matches: 10. This CDR3 contains 16 residues. Germline V gene lookup returns CDR1 MGHRA and CDR2 YSYEKL. The CDR3 bases are TGCGCCAGCAGCCAGTCCCAAGGGACAGCGGAAGAGACCCAGTACTTC. The encoded protein is CASSQSQGTAEETQYF.

The chain has TRBV5-6 and TRBJ1-1; 10 bases fit TRBD1. The junction had 9 bases not matched to a gene; V was cut back by 4 bases and J by 0 bases. Germline values: CDR1 SGHDT, CDR2 YYEEEE. The CDR3 runs 17 residues. For the CDR3, the DNA is TGTGCCAGCAGCACCCCGGGACAGGGGCCTTTGAACACTGAAGCTTTCTTT. This translates into CASSTPGQGPLNTEAFF.

The rearrangement joins TRBV10-3 to TRBJ2-1; D unclear. The CDR3 runs 13 residues. Germline assignment: CDR1 ENHRY and CDR2 SYGVKD. The V and J ends lost 4 bases and 8 bases respectively, with 12 bases between them. Here the CDR3 DNA reads TGTGCCATCAGTGGCCCAGATGTCCATGAGCAGTTCTTC. Translating it yields CAISGPDVHEQFF.

The chain has TRBV5-8 and TRBJ1-2; TRBD1 might be the D (6 bases). The V gene lost 0 bases and the J gene lost 4 bases, with 16 bases spanning the gap. The CDR3 extends over 16 amino acids. Looked up from germline, CDR1 is SGHTS and CDR2 is YDEGEE. The CDR3 protein is CASSLVMGGLLYGYTF. CDR3 nucleotide sequence: TGTGCCAGCAGCTTGGTCATGGGGGGCTTACTCTATGGCTACACCTTC.

Of note for this clone: Other DNA sequences within the sample encode an identical CDR3. The chain couples TRBV7-9 to TRBJ2-7, with D hard to call. The CDR3 has 12 residues. Trimming left V 2 bases short and J 2 bases short, with 4 bases between. CDR1 and CDR2 (germline): SEHNR, FQNEAQ (reference sequence). CDR3 in amino acids: CASSLSPYEQYF. CDR3 sequence (DNA): TGTGCCAGCAGCTTAAGCCCCTACGAGCAGTACTTC.

This clone was recorded once. The chain combines TRBV9 with TRBJ2-4, with 8 bases that match TRBD1. From germline, CDR1 is SGDLS and CDR2 YYNGEE. V shed 4 bases and J 0 bases; nucleotides not matched to a gene: 12. The CDR3 totals 18 residues. The CDR3 here is CASSPGRDRGRAKNIQYF. The CDR3 DNA follows: TGTGCCAGCAGCCCGGGAAGAGACAGGGGAAGAGCCAAAAACATTCAGTACTTC.

The chain links TRBV2 to TRBJ2-7, with 11 positions matching TRBD2. Germline CDR1 and CDR2: SNHLY and FYNNEI. This CDR3 has 15 amino acids. V shed 3 bases and J 7 bases; nucleotides not matched to a gene: 8. This chain's CDR3 is CASSDRALAGEEQYF. The CDR3 coding sequence is TGTGCCAGCAGTGATAGGGCACTAGCGGGGGAAGAGCAGTACTTC.

This clone was counted a single time. The chain carries TRBV5-4 and TRBJ2-4; 10 nucleotides line up with TRBD1. Germline CDR1 and CDR2: SGHNT and YYREEE (reference sequence). CDR3 size: 15 residues. V lost 2 bases and J lost 6; bases outside the gene matches: 5. CDR3 coding DNA: TGTGCCAGCAGCTTCGGGACAGGGGTCGGAAACATTCAGTACTTC. Its protein product is CASSFGTGVGNIQYF. Based on the CDR3 plus reference TRBV5-4 and TRBJ2-4, the full variable domain is ETGVTQSPTHLIKTRGQQVTLRCSSQSGHNTVSWYQQALGQGPQFIFQYYREEENGRGNFPPRFSGLQFPNYSSELNVNALELDDSALYLCASSFGTGVGNIQYFGAGTRLSVL.

The V gene is TRBV6-6, the J gene TRBJ2-7; D is undetermined. V shed 6 bases and J shed 4 bases, with 13 bases lying between them. Germline V gene data show CDR1 as MNHNY and CDR2 as SVGAGI (reference sequence). The CDR3 is 13 residues long. The CDR3 here is CASSHGQMYEQYF. Written as DNA, the CDR3 is TGTGCCAGCAGCCACGGCCAGATGTACGAGCAGTACTTC.

The rearrangement joins TRBV2 to TRBJ2-1; D ambiguous. Trimming pared 3 bases from V and 6 bases from J, leaving 15 bases between. The CDR3 consists of 15 residues. The V gene's germline CDR1 is SNHLY and CDR2 FYNNEI. DNA of the CDR3: TGTGCCAGCAGTGAGTGGCAGGTTGGGCGCAATGAGCAGTTCTTC. This translates into CASSEWQVGRNEQFF.

The chain recombines TRBV11-3 with TRBJ2-1; 10 bases agree with TRBD1. Looked up from germline, CDR1 is SGHNT and CDR2 is YENEEA. V dropped 4 bases and J dropped 0; count of bases not matched to a gene: 12. CDR3 length equals 19 residues. CDR3 sequence: CASSWGGTGETSSYNEQFF. CDR3 nucleotides: TGTGCCAGCAGCTGGGGTGGGACAGGGGAAACCAGCTCCTACAATGAGCAGTTCTTC. The variable domain in full, completed from reference TRBV11-3 and TRBJ2-1, reads EAGVVQSPRYKIIEKKQPVAFWCNPISGHNTLYWYLQNLGQGPELLIRYENEEAVDDSQLPKDRFSAERLKGVDSTLKIQPAELGDSAVYLCASSWGGTGETSSYNEQFFGPGTRLTVL.

CDR3 DNA: TGTGCCAGCAGACTGACGGGACAGCACTACGAGCAGTACTTC. Amino acids: CASRLTGQHYEQYF. J is TRBJ2-7 and V is TRBV27; 7 nucleotides agree with TRBD1. Germline V lookup: CDR1 MNHEY, CDR2 SMNVEV (reference sequence). J gave up 3 bases and V 6 bases, and 8 bases lay outside the gene matches. The CDR3 spans 14 residues.

The genes are TRBV9 and TRBJ1-2; D is ambiguous. The CDR3 consists of 15 residues. Trimming left V 1 base short and J 3 bases short, with 13 bases between. Germline loops: CDR1 SGDLS, CDR2 YYNGEE. The CDR3 DNA sequence: TGTGCCAGCAGCGTATTGCGGTGGGGTGACTATGGCTACACCTTC. It specifies CASSVLRWGDYGYTF.

The chain recombines TRBV6-1 with TRBJ1-5; 9 nucleotides agree with TRBD1. From germline, CDR1 is MNHNS and CDR2 SASEGT. The CDR3 extends over 15 amino acids. V shed 7 bases and J 1 base; nucleotides not matched to a gene: 5. DNA for the CDR3: TGTGCCAGCACCCCGGACAGGGGAAGCAATCAGCCCCAGCATTTT. It translates to CASTPDRGSNQPQHF.

The chain links TRBV4-1 to TRBJ1-4, with TRBD1 matching 8 bases. The length of the CDR3 is 15 residues. CDR1 MGHRA and CDR2 YSYEKL come from the germline V gene. The V segment lost 1 base and the J segment 7 bases; nucleotides outside the gene matches: 5. DNA of the CDR3: TGCGCCAGCAGCCAAGGGACAGGGACTCGTGAAAAACTGTTTTTT. It codes for CASSQGTGTREKLFF.

CDR3 protein: CASIGPIQGASGANVLTF. CDR3 nucleotide sequence: TGTGCCAGCATCGGGCCAATACAGGGGGCATCTGGGGCCAACGTCCTGACTTTC. V is TRBV2 and J is TRBJ2-6, with 9 nucleotides matching TRBD1. Per the germline V gene, CDR1 is SNHLY and CDR2 is FYNNEI. The CDR3 totals 18 residues. Unmatched junction bases numbered 11, after V lost 7 bases and J lost 1 base.

J is TRBJ1-4 and V is TRBV7-9; no clear D gene. The ends were cut back, 1 base at V and 8 bases at J, with 8 bases in the middle. The CDR3 spans 13 residues. Germline V CDR1 and CDR2: SEHNR, FQNEAQ (reference sequence). The CDR3, as DNA: TGTGCCAGCAGCTTAGAGGCAGGAGAAAAACTGTTTTTT. Amino acids: CASSLEAGEKLFF.